These 27 T cell receptor beta chains share one sample of origin, sequenced in a study of identical twins' blood T cells. TCRdb re-called the 5' RACE reads through MiXCR, storing one row per CDR3 protein. The table shows 350,000 to 450,000 distinct CDR3 sequences, with over 25% occurring only once. Sequencing was carried out using PBMCs. All receptors derive from a woman aged 18-49 years in good health.

The chain employs TRBV6-1 and TRBJ1-2; unclear D gene. The CDR3 extends over 13 amino acids. Germline CDR1 reads MNHNS; CDR2 reads SASEGT. With 10 bases removed from V and 4 bases from J, the gap between germline ends came to 16 bases. The CDR3 DNA follows: TGTGCCATCCCGGGAGAGGAGACCTATGGCTACACCTTC. It translates to CAIPGEETYGYTF.

This clonotype was seen more than once but under ten times. The chain is built from TRBV6-5 and TRBJ2-4; TRBD1 agrees at 9 bases. The CDR3 loop spans 13 amino acids. Germline loops: CDR1 MNHEY, CDR2 SVGAGI. J gave up 4 bases and V 6 bases, and 1 base lay outside the gene matches. The DNA of the CDR3 is TGTGCCAGCAGGGGGACAGGGAAAAACATTCAGTACTTC. Amino acids: CASRGTGKNIQYF.

A word on this clonotype: A junction end diverges from the germline sequence, so it may reflect a read error. The CDR3 coding sequence is TGTGCCTGCAGTCGAGGGATAGCGGGGCGTACAGATACGCAGTATTTT. This sequence encodes CACSRGIAGRTDTQYF. V and J are TRBV6-4 and TRBJ2-3; 8 bases align to TRBD2. Germline V gives CDR1 MRHNA, CDR2 SNTAGT. The length of the CDR3 is 16 residues.

As for this clonotype: This may be a read error: a much more frequent sequence differs by one nucleotide. The V call is TRBV4-3, the J call TRBJ1-3; D unclear. Germline V gene data show CDR1 as LGHNA and CDR2 as YSLEER. This CDR3 spans 14 amino acids. The CDR3 DNA follows: TGCGCCAGCAGCCAAGATTCCGGTGGCAACACCGTATATTTT. Translated: CASSQDSGGNTVYF.

The chain couples TRBV3-1 to TRBJ1-2; D is possibly TRBD1 (5 bases). The CDR3 consists of 16 residues. Germline CDR1 LGHDT, CDR2 YNNKEL (reference sequence). Trimming shortened V by 3 bases and J by 6 bases, and 20 bases separated the two germline ends. The CDR3 bases are TGTGCCAGCAGCCATCTCCCGGGACCTCCGGGGGATGGCTACACCTTC. It translates to CASSHLPGPPGDGYTF.

This clonotype was counted between two and nine times. This chain joins TRBV5-1 and TRBJ2-1; D is unresolved. Germline V gene data show CDR1 as SGHRS and CDR2 as YFSETQ. The CDR3 sequence is 12 residues long. Trimming removed 1 base at V and 6 bases at J, with 5 bases between. The CDR3 loop reads CASSLTVNEQFF. As DNA, the CDR3 is TGCGCCAGCAGCTTGACGGTCAATGAGCAGTTCTTC.

V usage is TRBV5-1 and J usage is TRBJ2-6; no reliable D call. The CDR3 contains 14 residues. Germline V gene sequence: CDR1 SGHRS, CDR2 YFSETQ. V gave up 4 bases and J gave up 0 bases, with 5 bases separating them. The CDR3 nucleotides are TGCGCCAGCAGCACCGACTCTGGGGCCAACGTCCTGACTTTC. It translates to CASSTDSGANVLTF. Full variable domain (rest looked up from reference TRBV5-1 and TRBJ2-6): KAGVTQTPRYLIKTRGQQVTLSCSPISGHRSVSWYQQTPGQGLQFLFEYFSETQRNKGNFPGRFSGRQFSNSRSEMNVSTLELGDSALYLCASSTDSGANVLTFGAGSRLTVL.

This clonotype was picked up a small number of times. V and J are TRBV19 and TRBJ1-5; perhaps TRBD1 as D (6 bases). Per the germline V gene, CDR1 is LNHDA and CDR2 is SQIVND (reference sequence). The CDR3 totals 13 residues. Trimming cost V 6 bases and J 4 bases, with 10 bases left between them. Written as DNA, the CDR3 is TGTGCCAGTAGGTTGACAGGTAATCAGCCCCAGCATTTT. Protein sequence: CASRLTGNQPQHF.

This chain links TRBV7-6 with TRBJ2-1; 8 bases fit TRBD1. CDR3 size: 13 residues. In germline, CDR1 is SGHVS, CDR2 FNYEAQ. V lost 5 bases, J lost 9 bases, and 6 bases stayed unmatched. The DNA for the CDR3 is TGTGCCAGCAGCCCTGGACAGGGCGGTGAGCAGTTCTTC. Amino acid sequence: CASSPGQGGEQFF. Variable domain in full (rest from reference TRBV7-6 and TRBJ2-1): GAGVSQSPRYKVTKRGQDVALRCDPISGHVSLYWYRQALGQGPEFLTYFNYEAQQDKSGLPNDRFSAERPEGSISTLTIQRTEQRDSAMYRCASSPGQGGEQFFGPGTRLTVL.

This clonotype was observed many times. The chain recombines TRBV18 with TRBJ1-5, with D possibly TRBD1 on 5 matching bases. Trimming took off 0 bases at V and 4 bases at J, with 7 bases between the two ends. CDR1 is KGHSH, CDR2 LQKENI, per germline. There are 14 residues in the CDR3. In DNA form, the CDR3 reads TGTGCCAGCTCACCACCCCAGGGTAATCAGCCCCAGCATTTT. Protein sequence: CASSPPQGNQPQHF. The full variable domain, completed using reference TRBV18 and TRBJ1-5, is NAGVMQNPRHLVRRRGQEARLRCSPMKGHSHVYWYRQLPEEGLKFMVYLQKENIIDESGMPKERFSAEFPKEGPSILRIQQVVRGDSAAYFCASSPPQGNQPQHFGDGTRLSIL.

This clonotype was observed a handful of times. The V gene is TRBV5-5, the J gene TRBJ1-1; D remains unclear. V lost 1 base and J 0 bases, leaving 13 bases between the germline ends. The CDR3 extends over 16 amino acids. The V gene's germline CDR1 is SGHKS and CDR2 YYEKEE (reference sequence). Here the CDR3 reads CASSLRGQQVNTEAFF. Here the CDR3 DNA reads TGTGCCAGCAGCTTGAGAGGTCAACAAGTGAACACTGAAGCTTTCTTT. The full variable domain, with the rest looked up from reference TRBV5-5 and TRBJ1-1, is DAGVTQSPTHLIKTRGQQVTLRCSPISGHKSVSWYQQVLGQGPQFIFQYYEKEERGRGNFPDRFSARQFPNYSSELNVNALLLGDSALYLCASSLRGQQVNTEAFFGQGTRLTVV.

The rearrangement joins TRBV20-1 to TRBJ1-1; D call uncertain. The ends were cut back, 6 bases at V and 0 bases at J, with 11 bases in the middle. CDR1 is DFQATT and CDR2 is SNEGSKA in the germline V gene (reference sequence). This CDR3 spans 13 amino acids. CDR3 bases: TGCAGTGCGGAATGGACCGTGAACACTGAAGCTTTCTTT. It specifies CSAEWTVNTEAFF.

The chain joins TRBV7-2 to TRBJ1-4, with TRBD1 identical over 8 bases. In germline, CDR1 is SGHTA, CDR2 FQGNSA. V gave up 5 bases and J gave up 7 bases; unmatched junction bases: 9. CDR3 length equals 15 residues. The CDR3 DNA reads TGTGCCAGCAGCCACGGCAGGGGGCGCGGTGAAAAACTGTTTTTT. It codes for CASSHGRGRGEKLFF. The complete variable domain, with remaining parts taken from reference TRBV7-2 and TRBJ1-4, reads GAGVSQSPSNKVTEKGKDVELRCDPISGHTALYWYRQSLGQGLEFLIYFQGNSAPDKSGLPSDRFSAERTGGSVSTLTIQRTQQEDSAVYLCASSHGRGRGEKLFFGSGTQLSVL.

As for this clonotype: Germline and junction disagree at one end, which may indicate a read error. This chain uses TRBV7-9 with TRBJ1-4, with unresolved D. CDR3 size: 12 residues. Germline CDR1 reads SEHNR; CDR2 reads FQNEAQ (reference sequence). CDR3: CANSSNNEKLFF. CDR3 coding DNA: TGTGCCAACAGCTCAAACAATGAAAAACTGTTTTTT.

The V gene is TRBV29-1, the J gene TRBJ1-2; possible D gene TRBD1, 5 bases. Trimming removed 2 bases at V and 3 bases at J, with 10 bases between. The germline CDR1 and CDR2 sequences are SQVTM and ANQGSEA. The CDR3 sequence is 13 residues long. CDR3 amino acids: CSVENRNHYGYTF. Written as DNA, the CDR3 is TGCAGCGTTGAAAACAGGAATCACTATGGCTACACCTTC.

This clonotype appeared a single time. This may come from a read error, since a much larger clone is one base off. The chain couples TRBV6-5 to TRBJ1-2; D perhaps matches TRBD1 (5 bases). In germline, CDR1 is MNHEY, CDR2 SVGAGI. The CDR3 covers 13 residues. The V gene lost 6 bases and the J gene lost 8 bases, with 16 bases spanning the gap. The CDR3 DNA reads TGTGCCAGCAGCAGGGCAGGGTTTGAGGGCTACACCTTC. Amino acids: CASSRAGFEGYTF.

Points on this clonotype: Compared with germline, one end of the junction differs, possibly owing to a read error. CDR3 DNA: TGTGCCAGCAGTTGCTCGAGACAGGTATTT. It specifies CASSCSRQVF. The genes are TRBV6-6 and TRBJ1-1; D is perhaps TRBD1 (6 bases). This CDR3 has 10 residues. Per germline, CDR1 MNHNY and CDR2 SVGAGI (reference sequence).

This clonotype showed up just a few times. The chain has TRBV7-9 and TRBJ1-1; D unresolved. The CDR3 is 14 residues long. With 2 bases removed from V and 0 bases from J, the gap between germline ends came to 7 bases. Germline-derived CDR1 and CDR2 are SEHNR and FQNEAQ (reference sequence). The CDR3 reads CASSLSEMNTEAFF. The CDR3 DNA follows: TGTGCCAGCAGCTTATCAGAAATGAACACTGAAGCTTTCTTT.

This clonotype was detected a few times. The V gene is TRBV6-2 or TRBV6-3, the J gene TRBJ1-2; 7 positions match TRBD1. CDR3 size: 17 residues. Germline assignment: CDR1 MNHEY and CDR2 SVGEGT. V trimming: 7 bases; J trimming: 3 bases; junction bases outside the gene matches: 17. The CDR3 is CASNPRQGSSGDYGYTF. CDR3 in DNA: TGTGCCAGCAACCCGAGACAGGGTTCCAGTGGTGACTATGGCTACACCTTC.

The chain has TRBV7-2 and TRBJ2-1; TRBD2 aligns across 8 bases. Unmatched junction bases numbered 3, after V lost 2 bases and J lost 3 bases. The CDR3 runs to 15 residues. Germline CDR1 SGHTA, CDR2 FQGNSA. Here the CDR3 DNA reads TGTGCCAGCAGCTTACGGGAGGGCGACTACAATGAGCAGTTCTTC. As protein: CASSLREGDYNEQFF.

This clonotype appeared a few times. This chain links TRBV20-1 with TRBJ1-4; TRBD1 aligns across 7 bases. The trim removed 5 bases at V and 8 bases at J, leaving 8 bases unmatched. The CDR3 is made up of 13 amino acids. The germline gives CDR1 DFQATT, CDR2 SNEGSKA (reference sequence). The CDR3 DNA reads as TGCAGTGCTGGCCGACAGGGTTGGGAAAAACTGTTTTTT. Protein sequence: CSAGRQGWEKLFF.

This clonotype was seen a single time. The CDR3 DNA sequence: TGTGCCAGCAGTTACAGGGAGGACTACGAGCAGTACTTC. It is translated as CASSYREDYEQYF. The chain combines TRBV6-5 with TRBJ2-7, with D perhaps matching TRBD2 (6 bases). This CDR3 is 13 amino acids long. The germline V gene has CDR1 MNHEY and CDR2 SVGAGI. V was pared by 2 bases and J by 3 bases, with 8 bases between.

There are a few counts of this clonotype. The rearrangement links TRBV29-1 to TRBJ2-7, with TRBD1 identical over 8 bases. CDR1 is SQVTM, CDR2 ANQGSEA, per germline. V lost 4 bases, J lost 0 bases, and 2 bases stayed unmatched. The CDR3 spans 13 residues. DNA for the CDR3: TGCAGCGTTGGGACAGGGAGCTCCTACGAGCAGTACTTC. This encodes CSVGTGSSYEQYF.

This clonotype was observed a few times. The chain joins TRBV21-1 to TRBJ1-5. TRBV21-1 is assigned pseudogene status. The CDR3 runs 17 residues. The CDR3 protein is CASSKALHEGSDQPQHF. The CDR3 coding sequence is TGTGCCAGCAGCAAAGCGCTTCATGAAGGGTCGGATCAGCCCCAGCATTTT.

Ten or more counts support this clonotype. The rearrangement uses TRBV12-3 or TRBV12-4 and TRBJ1-2; 8 bases line up with TRBD1. V shed 1 base and J 1 base; nucleotides not matched to a gene: 5. The CDR3 has 16 amino acids. The chain's CDR3 is CASSLEGQANNYGYTF. Written as DNA, the CDR3 is TGTGCCAGCAGTTTAGAGGGACAGGCAAATAACTATGGCTACACCTTC.

This clonotype was seen a handful of times. The chain couples TRBV10-2 to TRBJ1-1; D unresolved. The CDR3 length is 13 residues. Germline values: CDR1 WSHSY, CDR2 SAAADI. V lost 2 bases and J 0 bases, leaving 4 bases between the germline ends. DNA of the CDR3: TGCGCCAGCAGTGAGATGATGAACACTGAAGCTTTCTTT. This encodes CASSEMMNTEAFF.

Comments on this clonotype: It may be a read error: a sequence one base away is much more abundant. This sequence joins TRBV29-1 and TRBJ1-1, with D possibly matching TRBD1 (6 bases). CDR1 and CDR2 (germline): SQVTM, ANQGSEA. The CDR3 is 14 residues long. CDR3 coding DNA: TGCATCGGGACATTGTGGGGGCAAAGGACTGAAGCTTTCTTT. This translates into CIGTLWGQRTEAFF.